Shown below are 25 T cell receptor beta chains from a single sample sequenced in a study of blood T cell repertoires in COVID-19 (dated by TCRdb to the early 2020s). Libraries were made using the immunoSEQ multiplex PCR assay. TCRdb re-hosts the immuneACCESS table, in-frame sequences only. Its copies lack some clones; in the studies checked, an unresolved V gene accounts for under half of them, and the cause for the rest is not known. The sample table holds about 220,000 clones, of which approximately 83% were seen once. The ten largest clones take up roughly 3% of the sample. The sequencing sample was made of peripheral blood. These receptor sequences come from a woman in her 30s who had recovered from COVID-19.

Turning to this clone: Germline is not matched at one junction end, which may reflect a read error. The gene calls are TRBV5-5 and TRBJ2-1, with TRBD2 as a possible D gene (6 bases). Germline-derived CDR1 and CDR2 are SGHKS and YYEKEE (reference sequence). The CDR3 covers 12 residues. The CDR3 sequence is CASSRAGTWRIF. The CDR3 DNA reads as TGTGCCAGCAGCAGAGCCGGGACTTGGAGGATCTTC.

The J gene is TRBJ2-1, the V gene TRBV6-5; 11 bases map to TRBD2. V shed 6 bases, J shed 2 bases, and the junction held 3 bases outside the gene matches. Germline-derived CDR1 and CDR2 are MNHEY and SVGAGI. The CDR3 is 15 amino acids. CDR3 coding DNA: TGTGCCAGCAGACTTAGCGGGAGGGCCTACAATGAGCAGTTCTTC. Amino acids: CASRLSGRAYNEQFF.

This clone was observed once. The genes are TRBV5-1 and TRBJ2-2; no definite D call. Trimming removed 1 base at V and 2 bases at J, with 9 bases between. Germline CDR1 reads SGHRS; CDR2 reads YFSETQ. This CDR3 is built from 15 residues. CDR3 nucleotides: TGCGCCAGCAGCTTGTGGCGGAAAAACACCGGGGAGCTGTTTTTT. As protein: CASSLWRKNTGELFF.

The chain has TRBV14 and TRBJ2-1, with 7 bases fitting TRBD1. The length of the CDR3 is 13 residues. Germline CDR1 is SGHDN and CDR2 is FVKESK. Trimming took 10 bases from V and 2 from J; bases not matched to a gene: 5. The CDR3 protein is CATGTAAYNEQFF. As DNA, the CDR3 is TGTGCCACCGGGACAGCTGCCTACAATGAGCAGTTCTTC.

The chain combines TRBV9 with TRBJ2-4; possibly TRBD1 for D (5 bases). The length of the CDR3 is 14 residues. V gave up 0 bases and J gave up 5 bases, with 9 bases separating them. Per the germline V gene, CDR1 is SGDLS and CDR2 is YYNGEE. The CDR3: CASSVDQGQNIQYF. The CDR3 DNA sequence: TGTGCCAGCAGCGTAGACCAGGGCCAAAACATTCAGTACTTC. Full variable domain (missing parts from reference TRBV9 and TRBJ2-4): DSGVTQTPKHLITATGQRVTLRCSPRSGDLSVYWYQQSLDQGLQFLIQYYNGEERAKGNILERFSAQQFPDLHSELNLSSLELGDSALYFCASSVDQGQNIQYFGAGTRLSVL.

The V and J genes are TRBV6-5 and TRBJ2-7; D gene uncertain. Germline values: CDR1 MNHEY, CDR2 SVGAGI. The CDR3 totals 14 residues. Trimming stripped 5 bases from V and 0 bases from J, with 11 bases between. CDR3 bases: TGTGCCAGCAGTCCTGGGCCCCTCTCCTACGAGCAGTACTTC. Encoded protein: CASSPGPLSYEQYF.

The V gene is TRBV27, the J gene TRBJ1-1, with D perhaps matching TRBD1 (6 bases). Per the germline V gene, CDR1 is MNHEY and CDR2 is SMNVEV (reference sequence). This CDR3 comprises 14 residues. Trimming shortened V by 4 bases and J by 2 bases, and 11 bases separated the two germline ends. CDR3 loop: CASSYRGGNTEAFF. Written as DNA, the CDR3 is TGTGCCAGCAGTTATCGGGGGGGCAACACTGAAGCTTTCTTT.

This chain uses TRBV9 with TRBJ2-3, with no clear D. V lost 0 bases and J 0 bases, leaving 5 bases between the germline ends. This CDR3 spans 14 amino acids. The germline V gene has CDR1 SGDLS and CDR2 YYNGEE. As DNA, the CDR3 is TGTGCCAGCAGCGTAGACGGGAGCACAGATACGCAGTATTTT. Protein sequence: CASSVDGSTDTQYF. The full variable domain, completed using reference TRBV9 and TRBJ2-3, is DSGVTQTPKHLITATGQRVTLRCSPRSGDLSVYWYQQSLDQGLQFLIQYYNGEERAKGNILERFSAQQFPDLHSELNLSSLELGDSALYFCASSVDGSTDTQYFGPGTRLTVL.

The rearrangement links TRBV27 to TRBJ1-2; 9 bases are a match to TRBD1. CDR1 is MNHEY, CDR2 SMNVEV, per germline (reference sequence). The ends lost 7 bases at V and 4 bases at J; junction bases unmatched: 19. This CDR3 has 18 amino acids. CDR3 sequence reads: CASTSRGVTGGGGYGYTF. The CDR3 bases are TGTGCCAGCACTTCGCGAGGGGTGACAGGGGGGGGAGGCTATGGCTACACCTTC.

The chain carries TRBV3-1 (or the pseudogene TRBV3-2) and TRBJ1-6; D gene ambiguous. This CDR3 is 16 amino acids long. V lost 0 bases to trimming and J lost 11 bases, with 17 bases between them. Germline V gives CDR1 LGHDT, CDR2 YNNKEL (reference sequence). The CDR3 coding sequence is TGTGCCAGCAGCCAAGATGGTGTTGACGCGGCCCCACCCCTCCACTTT. The encoded protein is CASSQDGVDAAPPLHF.

This chain uses TRBV5-1 with TRBJ2-3, with 10 bases that match TRBD2. CDR3 length: 17 amino acids. Germline V gene lookup returns CDR1 SGHRS and CDR2 YFSETQ. V gave up 0 bases and J gave up 5 bases; unmatched junction bases: 9. In DNA, the CDR3 is TGCGCCAGCAGCTTGGGCCCTAGCGGGAGCAATGGAGATACGCAGTATTTT. Encoded protein: CASSLGPSGSNGDTQYF.

This rearrangement joins TRBV9 to TRBJ1-3, with D possibly being TRBD1 (6 bases). Germline values: CDR1 SGDLS, CDR2 YYNGEE. CDR3 length equals 17 residues. V was shortened by 0 bases and J by 0 bases, with 13 bases between the two germline ends. The CDR3 region is CASSVGTDIRSGNTIYF. In nucleotides, the CDR3 is TGTGCCAGCAGCGTAGGGACAGATATCCGCTCTGGAAACACCATATATTTT.

The chain joins TRBV7-9 to TRBJ2-5, with 9 bases lining up with TRBD1. The germline V gene has CDR1 SEHNR and CDR2 FQNEAQ (reference sequence). The CDR3 sequence is 16 residues long. With V trimmed by 5 bases and J by 3 bases, 10 bases remained unmatched. CDR3 sequence reads: CASSIPRDRVEETQYF. The CDR3 DNA reads TGTGCCAGCAGCATCCCCCGGGACAGGGTTGAAGAGACCCAGTACTTC.

J is TRBJ1-1 and V is TRBV28; a possible D gene is TRBD1 (5 bases). The CDR3 runs 16 residues. CDR1 is MDHEN, CDR2 SYDVKM, per germline. V dropped 3 bases and J dropped 2 bases, with 16 bases sitting between them. The CDR3 here is CASSFRDPRRNTEAFF. In DNA, the CDR3 is TGTGCCAGCAGTTTCAGGGATCCGCGGAGAAACACTGAAGCTTTCTTT.

The genes are TRBV5-6 and TRBJ1-2; 7 bases map to TRBD1. V lost 6 bases, J lost 8 bases, and 7 bases stayed unmatched. The CDR3 is 12 amino acids. Germline V CDR1 and CDR2: SGHDT, YYEEEE. Written as DNA, the CDR3 is TGTGCCAGCACCACAGGGGCGTGGGGCTACACCTTC. It specifies CASTTGAWGYTF.

This sequence joins TRBV12-2 and TRBJ2-1; the D call TRBD2 from the table was never checked on the DNA. TRBV12-2 is a pseudogene. This CDR3 has 22 amino acids. In nucleotides, the CDR3 is TGTGCAAGTCGCTTATACAAAGTGAAGGCGGGAGAAAACGTCTGGTCCTACAATGAGCAGTTCTTC. Its translation is CASRLYKVKAGENVWSYNEQFF.

V and J are TRBV11-3 and TRBJ2-7, with no clear D. There are 12 residues in the CDR3. The germline CDR1 and CDR2 sequences are SGHNT and YENEEA. V lost 4 bases and J 3 bases, leaving 7 bases between the germline ends. CDR3 DNA sequence: TGTGCCAGCAGCTCTGGCGGCTACGAGCAGTACTTC. It is translated as CASSSGGYEQYF.

The chain couples TRBV5-6 to TRBJ1-4; D not certain. Germline lookup yields CDR1 SGHDT and CDR2 YYEEEE. The V end lost 4 bases, the J end lost 4 bases, and 11 bases lay between the germline ends. This CDR3 region has 14 residues. As DNA, the CDR3 is TGTGCCAGCAGCCTGAAACAGATTAATGAAAAACTGTTTTTT. The encoded protein is CASSLKQINEKLFF.

The chain joins TRBV5-6 to TRBJ2-5; TRBD1 aligns across 8 bases. The V gene's germline CDR1 is SGHDT and CDR2 YYEEEE. The junction had 6 bases not matched to a gene; V was cut back by 0 bases and J by 5 bases. The CDR3 is 15 residues long. CDR3 in DNA: TGTGCCAGCAGCTTGGCTCGGACAGGGAGGGAGACCCAGTACTTC. Its protein is CASSLARTGRETQYF.

The chain has TRBV30 and TRBJ2-5; 8 nucleotides line up with TRBD1. Germline V gene lookup returns CDR1 GTSNPN and CDR2 SVGIG (reference sequence). The junction had 1 base not matched to a gene; V was cut back by 2 bases and J by 2 bases. The CDR3 consists of 13 residues. CDR3 amino acids: CAWSHRGQETQYF. The CDR3 DNA sequence: TGTGCCTGGAGTCACAGGGGGCAAGAGACCCAGTACTTC. The whole variable domain, remainder taken from reference TRBV30 and TRBJ2-5, is SQTIHQWPATLVQPVGSPLSLECTVEGTSNPNLYWYRQAAGRGLQLLFYSVGIGQISSEVPQNLSASRPQDRQFILSSKKLLLSDSGFYLCAWSHRGQETQYFGPGTRLLVL.

This sequence joins TRBV28 and TRBJ2-7; D uncertain. Trimming took off 2 bases at V and 5 bases at J, with 16 bases between the two ends. The CDR3 totals 15 residues. The germline gives CDR1 MDHEN, CDR2 SYDVKM. This CDR3 reads CASSLTREPLDEQYF. The CDR3 DNA reads as TGTGCCAGCAGTTTAACTCGCGAGCCTTTGGACGAGCAGTACTTC.

In regard to this clone: The junction differs from germline at one of its ends, possibly a read error. This chain uses TRBV4-2 with TRBJ2-7; tentatively, D is TRBD1 (6 bases). From germline, CDR1 is LGHNA and CDR2 YNFKEQ. The length of the CDR3 is 13 residues. In DNA form, the CDR3 reads TGTGCCAGCAGCCAGGGGTCTGCCGGGACACCAACTTTC. Its protein product is CASSQGSAGTPTF.

The V call is TRBV5-1, the J call TRBJ2-2; 12 bases match TRBD2. J was trimmed by 2 bases and V by 2 bases; bases with no gene match: 4. Per the germline V gene, CDR1 is SGHRS and CDR2 is YFSETQ. The CDR3 covers 17 residues. This CDR3 reads CASSFELAGGNTGELFF. The CDR3 coding sequence is TGCGCCAGCAGCTTCGAACTAGCGGGAGGTAACACCGGGGAGCTGTTTTTT.

The chain uses TRBV6-5 and TRBJ1-2, with TRBD1 as a possible D gene (5 bases). The CDR3 is 14 amino acids. Germline-derived CDR1 and CDR2 are MNHEY and SVGAGI. V lost 6 bases to trimming and J lost 1 base, with 12 bases between them. The DNA for the CDR3 is TGTGCCAGCAGCCTCTGGAGGGGTAACTATGGCTACACCTTC. Protein product: CASSLWRGNYGYTF.

The chain carries TRBV2 and TRBJ2-7; D uncertain. Germline CDR1 SNHLY, CDR2 FYNNEI. The CDR3 contains 12 residues. The V gene lost 6 bases and the J gene lost 3 bases, with 9 bases spanning the gap. This CDR3 reads CASRGPNYEQYF. The CDR3 nucleotides are TGTGCCAGCAGGGGCCCTAACTACGAGCAGTACTTC.